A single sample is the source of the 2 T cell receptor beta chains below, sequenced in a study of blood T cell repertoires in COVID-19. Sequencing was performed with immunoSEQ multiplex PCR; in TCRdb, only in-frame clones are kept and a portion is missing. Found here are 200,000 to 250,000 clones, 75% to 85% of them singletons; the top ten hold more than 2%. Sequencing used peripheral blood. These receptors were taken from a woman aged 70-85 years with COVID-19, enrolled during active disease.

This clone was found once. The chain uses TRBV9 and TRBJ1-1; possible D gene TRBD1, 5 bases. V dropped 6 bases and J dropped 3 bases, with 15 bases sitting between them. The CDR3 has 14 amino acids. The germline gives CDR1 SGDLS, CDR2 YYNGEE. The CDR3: CASTFSGGDTEAFF. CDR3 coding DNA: TGTGCCAGCACCTTTAGTGGGGGGGACACTGAAGCTTTCTTT.

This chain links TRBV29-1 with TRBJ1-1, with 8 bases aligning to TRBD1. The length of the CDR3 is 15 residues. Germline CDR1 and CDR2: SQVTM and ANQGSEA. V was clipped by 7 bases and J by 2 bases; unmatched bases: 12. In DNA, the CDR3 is TGCAGCGCCCGAGGACAGGGAGGATTTAACACTGAAGCTTTCTTT. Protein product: CSARGQGGFNTEAFF.